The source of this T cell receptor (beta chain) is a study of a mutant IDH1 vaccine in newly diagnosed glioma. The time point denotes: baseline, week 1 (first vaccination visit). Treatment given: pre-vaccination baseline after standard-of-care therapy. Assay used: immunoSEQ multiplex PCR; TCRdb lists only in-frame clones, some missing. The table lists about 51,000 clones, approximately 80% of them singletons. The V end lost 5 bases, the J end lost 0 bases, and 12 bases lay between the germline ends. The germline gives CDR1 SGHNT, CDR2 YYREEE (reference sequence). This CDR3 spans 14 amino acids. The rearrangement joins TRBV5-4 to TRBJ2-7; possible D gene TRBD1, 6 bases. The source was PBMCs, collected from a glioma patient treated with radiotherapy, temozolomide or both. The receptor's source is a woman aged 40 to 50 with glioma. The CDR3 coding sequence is TGTGCCAGCAGTCCCAGGACAGTCTCCTACGAGCAGTACTTC. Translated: CASSPRTVSYEQYF.